Described below is a single T cell receptor (beta chain) sequence and its context. Its matching antigen is unknown. At one end the junction does not follow the germline gene, possibly because of a read error. TCRdb analysed the 5' RACE reads with MiXCR anew, one entry per CDR3 protein. This table holds roughly 10,000 distinct CDR3 sequences, approximately 45% found once. Before use, CD3+ T cells rested overnight in serum-free medium. The germline V gene has CDR1 SQVTM and CDR2 ANQGSEA. The CDR3 spans 13 residues. The entry originates in a study of T cell repertoires and leukemia-associated antigens. Across the whole study: Samples yielded about 3 to 5.0 million effective reads each, fewer than 20 million overall.

The study, taken as a whole, reports: Expanded clones' antigen specificity and function were not directly tested. Vbeta, Jbeta, VDJ rearrangement and unique CDR3 counts did not differ significantly across four groups.

Input material: CD3+ T cells sorted from blood and cultured. The chain couples TRBV29-1 to TRBJ1-1; unclear D gene. This receptor was obtained from a female donor in good health. DNA for the CDR3: TGCAGCGCTTCGGCACTCGAATACGCTGAAGATTTCTTT. Protein sequence: CSASALEYAEDFF. The full variable domain, completed using reference TRBV29-1 and TRBJ1-1, is SAVISQKPSRDICQRGTSLTIQCQVDSQVTMMFWYRQQPGQSLTLIATANQGSEATYESGFVIDKFPISRPNLTFSTLTVSNMSPEDSSIYLCSASALEYAEDFFGQGTRLTVV.